Listed here is a single TCR beta chain. Its antigen is currently unknown. This sample is drawn from a study of cytomegalovirus exposure and HLA in healthy donors. Study-wide context: Among the roughly 400 genotyped donors, 81% were placed in the Caucasian-associated ancestry cluster.

The PCR had 60 Vbeta and 13 Jbeta primers. Using immunoSEQ multiplex PCR, the repertoire was profiled, and TCRdb retains in-frame clones only, with some absent. The data contain about 91,000 clones, around nine tenths of them singletons. General observations from the study: In a later analysis, at a false discovery rate of 0.05, fewer than 20,000 TCR beta sequences matched HLA alleles. Follow-up analysis later connected one missense variant in DCLRE1C with trimming of TCR beta V- and J-genes.

CDR1 SGDLS and CDR2 YYNGEE come from the germline V gene. J gave up 6 bases and V 2 bases, and 6 bases lay outside the gene matches. The CDR3 extends over 15 amino acids. What was sequenced was PBMCs. The chain combines TRBV9 with TRBJ2-7, with 12 bases lining up with TRBD2. This receptor was obtained from a man younger than 45 in good health and CMV-seropositive. In DNA, the CDR3 is TGTGCCAGCAGCGTCGGGACTAGCGGGCTTTCCGAGCAGTACTTC. This encodes CASSVGTSGLSEQYF.